A single sample is the source of the 17 T cell receptor beta chains below, sequenced in a study of Graves' ophthalmopathy and Graves' hyperthyroidism. RNA transcripts were the template, and TCR beta CDR3 regions were amplified from them. The authors performed first-round RT-PCR with HTBI primers and then a second-round multiplex PCR. Using its own MiXCR run on the multiplex PCR reads, TCRdb lists one record per CDR3 protein. The sample has a few hundred thousand distinct CDR3 sequences; under 40% are singletons. The sample was peripheral blood or thyroid tissue (not recorded which). The receptors originated from an adult man with Graves' hyperthyroidism.

The table lists this clonotype with many counts. This rearrangement joins TRBV6-6 to TRBJ1-6, with a tentative D call TRBD1 (6 bases). The CDR3 covers 14 residues. Germline V gene lookup returns CDR1 MNHNY and CDR2 SVGAGI (reference sequence). V was shortened by 6 bases and J by 6 bases, with 12 bases between the two germline ends. The CDR3 loop reads CASRTQGPNSPLHF. CDR3 sequence (DNA): TGTGCCAGCAGGACCCAGGGGCCTAATTCACCCCTCCACTTT.

The V call is TRBV20-1, the J call TRBJ2-5; TRBD2 matches 14 bases. This CDR3 is 19 amino acids long. Looked up from germline, CDR1 is DFQATT and CDR2 is SNEGSKA (reference sequence). The V and J ends lost 5 bases and 1 base, in that order; junction bases with no gene match: 15. This CDR3 is CSAYLLSGTSGGAQETQYF. In DNA form, the CDR3 reads TGCAGTGCTTATCTTCTTTCCGGGACTAGCGGGGGAGCCCAAGAGACCCAGTACTTC.

To note about this clonotype: Relative to the germline gene, one junction end is altered; a read error may explain this. The chain couples TRBV11-2 to TRBJ1-2; a weak D match, TRBD1 (5 bases). This CDR3 is 12 amino acids long. Germline V CDR1 and CDR2: SGHAT, FQNNGV. The CDR3 DNA is TGTGCCAGCAGCCCCGGGGACTATGGCCACACCTTC. Translated: CASSPGDYGHTF. The variable domain in full, with the rest retrieved from reference TRBV11-2 and TRBJ1-2, is EAGVAQSPRYKIIEKRQSVAFWCNPISGHATLYWYQQILGQGPKLLIQFQNNGVVDDSQLPKDRFSAERLKGVDSTLKIQPAKLEDSAVYLCASSPGDYGHTFGSGTRLTVV.

At least ten counts were recorded for this clonotype. The chain joins TRBV12-3 or TRBV12-4 to TRBJ2-5, with D tentatively TRBD2 (6 bases). The CDR3 is 18 amino acids. V was shortened by 1 base and J by 4 bases, with 22 bases between the two germline ends. CDR3 protein: CASSLGVGLLTITETQYF. CDR3 coding DNA: TGTGCCAGCAGTTTAGGGGTGGGACTCCTCACGATAACAGAGACCCAGTACTTC.

Ten or more counts support this clonotype. This chain uses TRBV9 with TRBJ2-7; D uncertain. CDR1 and CDR2 from the germline V gene are SGDLS and YYNGEE. The V and J ends lost 0 bases and 3 bases respectively, with 10 bases between them. The CDR3 is 14 amino acids. CDR3 coding DNA: TGTGCCAGCAGCGTAGGCAGCACAATCTACGAGCAGTACTTC. Protein product: CASSVGSTIYEQYF.

As to this clonotype: An end of the junction does not agree with germline; a read error may underlie this. This chain uses TRBV29-1 with TRBJ2-7; perhaps TRBD1 as D (5 bases). Germline CDR1 reads SQVTM; CDR2 reads ANQGSEA. This CDR3 spans 13 amino acids. In DNA, the CDR3 is TGCAGCGTTGGGGGCAGGGCTACGTACGGGCAGTACTTC. This codes for CSVGGRATYGQYF.

This clonotype was counted at least ten times. This rearrangement joins TRBV14 to TRBJ1-1; D ambiguous. The CDR3 runs 14 residues. Germline-derived CDR1 and CDR2 are SGHDN and FVKESK. V shed 0 bases and J shed 6 bases, with 11 bases lying between them. The CDR3 here is CASSQDFPHPEAFF. Written as DNA, the CDR3 is TGTGCCAGCAGCCAAGATTTTCCCCATCCTGAAGCTTTCTTT.

This chain links TRBV5-1 with TRBJ2-7; D could derive from TRBD1 or TRBD2 (5 bases each). This CDR3 spans 13 amino acids. V gave up 4 bases and J gave up 6 bases, with 14 bases separating them. From germline, CDR1 is SGHRS and CDR2 YFSETQ. The CDR3 sequence is CASSRGPESEQYF. The CDR3 bases are TGCGCCAGCAGCCGGGGACCCGAGTCCGAGCAGTACTTC.

The rearrangement uses TRBV29-1 and TRBJ2-2; D possibly corresponds to TRBD2 (7 bases). The V and J ends lost 5 bases and 7 bases respectively, with 20 bases between them. CDR1 is SQVTM and CDR2 is ANQGSEA in the germline V gene. The CDR3 totals 15 residues. In DNA, the CDR3 is TGCAGCGTTTATAGCGGGCAGGGGCGGAACGGGGAGCTGTTTTTT. It specifies CSVYSGQGRNGELFF.

This clonotype has ten or more counts. V usage is TRBV20-1 and J usage is TRBJ2-7, with TRBD2 matching 7 bases. The CDR3 is 13 amino acids. Germline V lookup: CDR1 DFQATT, CDR2 SNEGSKA (reference sequence). V lost 3 bases, J lost 3 bases, and 5 bases stayed unmatched. The CDR3 coding sequence is TGCAGTGCTAGGCGACTAGCTTACTACGAGCAGTACTTC. Translation gives CSARRLAYYEQYF.

A single count supports this clonotype. The chain links TRBV10-3 to TRBJ2-2; 11 positions match TRBD2. Germline V gene data show CDR1 as ENHRY and CDR2 as SYGVKD. This CDR3 has 16 residues. The junction had 12 bases not matched to a gene; V was cut back by 10 bases and J by 5 bases. CDR3 nucleotides: TGTGCCAGCAGGCCGACTAGCGGGATAGTTACCGGGGAGCTGTTTTTT. It encodes CASRPTSGIVTGELFF.

The chain joins TRBV19 to TRBJ1-5; D unclear. The V gene lost 3 bases and the J gene lost 6 bases, with 12 bases spanning the gap. The CDR3 covers 14 residues. Germline assignment: CDR1 LNHDA and CDR2 SQIVND (reference sequence). CDR3 sequence (DNA): TGTGCCAGTAGTATCGAAGGGTACGGTCAGCCCCAGCATTTT. This codes for CASSIEGYGQPQHF.

CDR3 protein: CASSLSRGWTEAFF. The DNA of the CDR3 is TGTGCCAGCAGTTTATCGAGGGGTTGGACTGAAGCTTTCTTT. V and J are TRBV27 and TRBJ1-1, with D possibly TRBD1 on 5 matching bases. The CDR3 loop spans 14 amino acids. V lost 0 bases, J lost 5 bases, and 10 bases lay in between. Germline assignment: CDR1 MNHEY and CDR2 SMNVEV (reference sequence).

This rearrangement joins TRBV10-3 to TRBJ2-7; D is unresolved. Judging by the DNA end, TRBJ2-1 fits better; the J call may be wrong. The CDR3 totals 12 residues. Per germline, CDR1 ENHRY and CDR2 SYGVKD. The CDR3 region has the DNA TGTGCCATCGGCCAGCGATACAATGAGCAGTTCTTC. Protein product: CAIGQRYNEQFF.

The table lists this clonotype with many counts. The chain has TRBV7-9 and TRBJ1-2, with a possible D match to TRBD1 (5 bases). The germline V gene encodes CDR1 SEHNR and CDR2 FQNEAQ (reference sequence). The V end was cut by 5 bases, the J end by 4 bases, with 14 bases between. The CDR3 is 14 residues long. CDR3 nucleotides: TGTGCCAGCAGCCCCTTGAGGGGAGTCTATGGCTACACCTTC. Its translation: CASSPLRGVYGYTF. Drawing the rest from reference TRBV7-9 and TRBJ1-2, the complete variable domain is DTGVSQNPRHKITKRGQNVTFRCDPISEHNRLYWYRQTLGQGPEFLTYFQNEAQLEKSRLLSDRFSAERPKGSFSTLEIQRTEQGDSAMYLCASSPLRGVYGYTFGSGTRLTVV.

The chain recombines TRBV19 with TRBJ1-2; the match to TRBD1 covers 11 bases. V shed 11 bases, J shed 3 bases, and the junction held 11 bases outside the gene matches. CDR1 LNHDA and CDR2 SQIVND come from the germline V gene (reference sequence). The CDR3 totals 15 residues. The CDR3: CAWSGDRGVDYGYTF. CDR3 nucleotides: TGTGCCTGGAGTGGGGACAGGGGGGTCGACTATGGCTACACCTTC.

This clonotype came up a few times. V gene TRBV6-1 combines with J gene TRBJ2-5; possible D gene TRBD2, 6 bases. This CDR3 has 11 residues. Trimming took 7 bases from V and 8 from J, leaving 11 bases between them. The germline V gene encodes CDR1 MNHNS and CDR2 SASEGT. CDR3 DNA sequence: TGTGCCAGCATGGGGACTTATACCCAGTACTTC. Translated: CASMGTYTQYF.